This TCR beta chain emerged from a study of blood T cell repertoires in COVID-19. Across the whole study: Spain, Italy and the United States supplied samples that represented acute and convalescent COVID-19. In each case, the material was cDNA or gDNA derived from T cells, B-cell-depleted T cells, or PBMCs.

Original methodology: Estimated nucleated cell counts came from reference gene primer amplification. The data were produced by immunoSEQ multiplex PCR, yet TCRdb's version contains in-frame clones alone and is incomplete. V and J calls plus clone size are reproduced from that table; the DNA served to infer D and trimming. The sample records some 150,000 clones, under 85% being singletons. This clonotype was obtained from a human donor in a cohort sampled during active COVID-19. Input material: peripheral blood.

Written as DNA, the CDR3 is TGTGCCAGCAGCTCAAAAGCGGGGTGGGGCTACGAGCAGTACTTC. Protein sequence: CASSSKAGWGYEQYF. The J gene is TRBJ2-7, the V gene TRBV7-2, with 7 positions matching TRBD2. The CDR3 has 15 amino acids. Losses at the gene ends were 4 bases for V and 3 bases for J; bases not matched to a gene: 9. The germline V gene has CDR1 SGHTA and CDR2 FQGNSA. The full variable domain, completed using reference TRBV7-2 and TRBJ2-7, is GAGVSQSPSNKVTEKGKDVELRCDPISGHTALYWYRQSLGQGLEFLIYFQGNSAPDKSGLPSDRFSAERTGGSVSTLTIQRTQQEDSAVYLCASSSKAGWGYEQYFGPGTRLTVT.